The 28 T cell receptor beta chains listed next were all sequenced from one sample in a study of T cell responses to AZD1222 COVID-19 vaccine (TCRdb year 2021). The method behind the library was the immunoSEQ multiplex PCR assay. In its TCRdb copy, this immuneACCESS table keeps in-frame sequences only and misses some clones. Where compared with another copy, unresolved V genes explain less than half of these, and the others have no known cause. The sample table contains 50,000 to 65,000 clones; only one count was recorded for about 87% of them. The ten largest clones take up approximately 5.4% of the sample. The sample's time point label, in plain terms: baseline before first vaccination. The sample was peripheral blood, taken on day 0 of AZD1222 vaccination. The receptor source for this set is an adult in good health.

The chain combines TRBV3-1 (or the pseudogene TRBV3-2) with TRBJ1-1, with 7 bases fitting TRBD1. The CDR3 is made up of 16 amino acids. Unmatched junction bases numbered 11, after V lost 2 bases and J lost 5 bases. CDR1 and CDR2 from the germline V gene are LGHDT and YNNKEL (reference sequence). The CDR3 is CASSQRTTGSATEAFF. CDR3 DNA sequence: TGTGCCAGCAGCCAAAGGACGACAGGGTCGGCGACTGAAGCTTTCTTT.

The chain joins TRBV5-1 to TRBJ2-1; D might be TRBD2 (5 bases). Per the germline V gene, CDR1 is SGHRS and CDR2 is YFSETQ. V shed 4 bases and J shed 0 bases, with 11 bases lying between them. The CDR3 length is 15 residues. The CDR3 DNA reads as TGCGCCAGCAGCCCCGAGGGAAGCTCCTACAATGAGCAGTTCTTC. This codes for CASSPEGSSYNEQFF.

The chain links TRBV12-3 or TRBV12-4 to TRBJ1-4; tentative D call: TRBD1 (5 bases). Trimming took 8 bases from V and 7 from J, leaving 14 bases between them. CDR3 size: 13 residues. CDR3 protein: CASRDPRGEKLFF. The CDR3 coding sequence is TGTGCCAGCCGGGACCCCAGAGGTGAAAAACTGTTTTTT.

V is TRBV19 and J is TRBJ1-5, with a possible D match to TRBD1 (5 bases). Deletions cut 4 bases from V and 5 bases from J, with 12 bases between. The CDR3 is 14 residues long. The germline V gene has CDR1 LNHDA and CDR2 SQIVND (reference sequence). Here the CDR3 DNA reads TGTGCCAGTAGTACGATGGCAGGGTATCAGCCCCAGCATTTT. Its translation: CASSTMAGYQPQHF.

The chain links TRBV6-5 to TRBJ1-5; no clear D gene. The CDR3 extends over 14 amino acids. V shed 6 bases and J shed 2 bases, with 11 bases lying between them. CDR1 is MNHEY and CDR2 is SVGAGI in the germline V gene. The CDR3, as DNA: TGTGCCAGCAGGGGAGGCATAGGCAATCAGCCCCAGCATTTT. Protein: CASRGGIGNQPQHF.

The CDR3 DNA reads as TGTGCCAGCAGCTTCGATACAGGGGGTGGCACTGAAGCTTTCTTT. Translation gives CASSFDTGGGTEAFF. The chain couples TRBV7-9 to TRBJ1-1, with TRBD1 matching 8 bases. Trimming at V came to 3 bases and at J to 4 bases, leaving 7 bases not matched to a gene. The CDR3 totals 15 residues. Germline V gene lookup returns CDR1 SEHNR and CDR2 FQNEAQ (reference sequence). The variable domain in full, completed from reference TRBV7-9 and TRBJ1-1, reads DTGVSQNPRHKITKRGQNVTFRCDPISEHNRLYWYRQTLGQGPEFLTYFQNEAQLEKSRLLSDRFSAERPKGSFSTLEIQRTEQGDSAMYLCASSFDTGGGTEAFFGQGTRLTVV.

The chain recombines TRBV7-2 with TRBJ1-2; D call uncertain. Germline values: CDR1 SGHTA, CDR2 FQGNSA. The V end was cut by 1 base, the J end by 4 bases, with 4 bases between. The CDR3 is 12 amino acids. The CDR3 spells CASSLDRYGYTF. In DNA, the CDR3 is TGTGCCAGCAGCTTAGATCGCTATGGCTACACCTTC.

The chain joins TRBV3-1 (or the pseudogene TRBV3-2) to TRBJ2-1, with 14 nucleotides matching TRBD2. The germline CDR1 and CDR2 sequences are LGHDT and YNNKEL (reference sequence). The J segment lost 3 bases and the V segment lost 5 bases, leaving 3 bases of the junction unmatched. The CDR3 loop spans 16 amino acids. The CDR3, as DNA: TGTGCCAGCAGCAAGGGACTAGCGGGGGTCTACAATGAGCAGTTCTTC. Its translation is CASSKGLAGVYNEQFF.

The J gene is TRBJ1-3, the V gene TRBV10-3; D ambiguous. V was cut by 0 bases and J by 0 bases, with 9 bases left in between. The CDR3 is 16 amino acids. CDR1 and CDR2 (germline): ENHRY, SYGVKD. The CDR3: CAISESGSTSGNTIYF. The CDR3 DNA sequence: TGTGCCATCAGTGAGTCTGGCAGTACCTCTGGAAACACCATATATTTT.

The chain links TRBV27 to TRBJ1-1, with 10 bases that match TRBD1. V was clipped by 5 bases and J by 4 bases; unmatched bases: 7. The CDR3 contains 15 residues. Germline assignment: CDR1 MNHEY and CDR2 SMNVEV (reference sequence). The CDR3 region has the DNA TGTGCCAGCAGTGGATCCGGGACAGGGGTCACTGAAGCTTTCTTT. Translation: CASSGSGTGVTEAFF.

The chain carries TRBV5-1 and TRBJ2-5, with a tentative D call TRBD2 (6 bases). Germline lookup yields CDR1 SGHRS and CDR2 YFSETQ. The CDR3 consists of 16 residues. V dropped 3 bases and J dropped 4 bases, with 19 bases sitting between them. The CDR3 spells CASSSLTGTALETQYF. The DNA of the CDR3 is TGCGCCAGCAGCTCCCTCACCGGGACTGCACTAGAGACCCAGTACTTC.

This clone was seen once. V gene TRBV6-5 combines with J gene TRBJ1-2; TRBD1 matches at 7 bases. The V gene end was trimmed by 3 bases and the J gene end by 4 bases; junction bases not matched to a gene: 8. The CDR3 runs to 15 residues. The germline V gene has CDR1 MNHEY and CDR2 SVGAGI. In DNA, the CDR3 is TGTGCCAGCAGTTATGAGTCAGGGGGGAGCTATGGCTACACCTTC. Its translation is CASSYESGGSYGYTF.

This sequence joins TRBV2 and TRBJ1-2, with D possibly TRBD1 on 6 matching bases. The CDR3 covers 16 residues. Trimming took off 4 bases at V and 3 bases at J, with 18 bases between the two ends. Germline V CDR1 and CDR2: SNHLY, FYNNEI. The CDR3 DNA reads TGTGCCAGCAGTGGTGAGAGGGGGTGGATCGACTATGGCTACACCTTC. Its translation: CASSGERGWIDYGYTF.

The chain carries TRBV19 and TRBJ2-1; D gene ambiguous. This CDR3 spans 15 amino acids. Germline V gene lookup returns CDR1 LNHDA and CDR2 SQIVND (reference sequence). Trimming took off 0 bases at V and 2 bases at J, with 8 bases between the two ends. The CDR3 sequence is CASSIDSKAYNEQFF. The CDR3 nucleotides read TGTGCCAGTAGTATAGATAGTAAAGCCTACAATGAGCAGTTCTTC.

Here the CDR3 reads CASSPPSAHEQFF. DNA for the CDR3: TGTGCCAGCTCACCACCGAGCGCCCATGAGCAGTTCTTC. The chain employs TRBV18 and TRBJ2-1; the D is unclear. This CDR3 is built from 13 residues. Germline CDR1 reads KGHSH; CDR2 reads LQKENI. Trimming cost V 0 bases and J 8 bases, with 8 bases left between them.

The chain joins TRBV9 to TRBJ2-3; weak D call: TRBD1 (6 bases). This CDR3 spans 12 amino acids. In germline, CDR1 is SGDLS, CDR2 YYNGEE. Deletions cut 4 bases from V and 8 bases from J, with 11 bases between. CDR3 DNA sequence: TGTGCCAGCAGCTTCATACAGGGTACGCAGTATTTT. It yields the protein CASSFIQGTQYF.

The J gene is TRBJ1-3, the V gene TRBV9, with D perhaps TRBD1 (5 bases). CDR3 length: 15 residues. Per germline, CDR1 SGDLS and CDR2 YYNGEE. V was trimmed by 3 bases and J by 3 bases, leaving 13 bases between them. DNA of the CDR3: TGTGCCAGCAGCGGGTTAGGGGATTTTGGAAACACCATATATTTT. It codes for CASSGLGDFGNTIYF.

The V gene is TRBV3-1 (or the pseudogene TRBV3-2), the J gene TRBJ1-2, with D hard to call. Looked up from germline, CDR1 is LGHDT and CDR2 is YNNKEL (reference sequence). Trimming stripped 5 bases from V and 2 bases from J, with 21 bases between. The CDR3 consists of 17 residues. In DNA, the CDR3 is TGTGCCAGCAGCACCCAGACCCGACGCGCGCCCAACTATGGCTACACCTTC. Residues: CASSTQTRRAPNYGYTF.

The CDR3 bases are TGTGCCAGCAGTGAACGGGACTCCTACGAGCAGTACTTC. Its translation is CASSERDSYEQYF. The V gene is TRBV2, the J gene TRBJ2-7, with a tentative D call TRBD2 (5 bases). CDR1 is SNHLY, CDR2 FYNNEI, per germline. V was clipped by 2 bases and J by 0 bases, with 5 bases between them. The CDR3 loop spans 13 amino acids.

This rearrangement joins TRBV12-3 or TRBV12-4 to TRBJ2-7; 8 bases line up with TRBD1. The V segment lost 8 bases and the J segment 2 bases; nucleotides outside the gene matches: 5. This CDR3 has 13 amino acids. The CDR3 DNA follows: TGTGCCAGCGGACAGGGAGAAGCCTACGAGCAGTACTTC. As protein: CASGQGEAYEQYF.

V and J are TRBV7-6 and TRBJ2-5; D is perhaps TRBD2 (5 bases). CDR1 is SGHVS and CDR2 is FNYEAQ in the germline V gene. V was trimmed by 1 base and J by 5 bases, leaving 11 bases between them. This CDR3 is 14 amino acids long. CDR3 sequence reads: CASSLVPRVETQYF. As DNA, the CDR3 is TGTGCCAGCAGCTTAGTGCCGAGGGTGGAGACCCAGTACTTC.

The chain combines TRBV3-1 (or the pseudogene TRBV3-2) with TRBJ1-1; tentative D call: TRBD1 (5 bases). Deletions cut 5 bases from V and 0 bases from J, with 13 bases between. The CDR3 has 15 residues. CDR1 and CDR2 from the germline V gene are LGHDT and YNNKEL (reference sequence). CDR3 nucleotides: TGTGCCAGCAGCTCCCGGGGGGGGGTGAACACTGAAGCTTTCTTT. Amino acid sequence: CASSSRGGVNTEAFF.

The V call is TRBV27, the J call TRBJ1-2; TRBD1 agrees at 9 bases. CDR3 size: 14 residues. CDR1 is MNHEY and CDR2 is SMNVEV in the germline V gene (reference sequence). V was clipped by 6 bases and J by 8 bases; unmatched bases: 10. The CDR3 protein is CASRRTGAVGGYTF. The CDR3 DNA is TGTGCCAGCAGGAGGACAGGGGCGGTGGGAGGCTACACCTTC.

This clone has only a few counts. This rearrangement joins TRBV7-2 to TRBJ1-1; D uncertain. Trimming pared 4 bases from V and 0 bases from J, leaving 9 bases between. CDR1 and CDR2 from the germline V gene are SGHTA and FQGNSA. The CDR3 runs 14 residues. For the CDR3, the DNA is TGTGCCAGCAGCTCCTCGACGGTGAACACTGAAGCTTTCTTT. Translating gives CASSSSTVNTEAFF.

The chain is built from TRBV11-2 and TRBJ2-5; maybe TRBD2 (6 bases). Germline values: CDR1 SGHAT, CDR2 FQNNGV. This CDR3 is built from 14 residues. Between the trimmed V and J ends, which lost 2 bases and 6 bases, there was a span of 13 bases. The CDR3 sequence is CASSLLTREKTQYF. The CDR3 bases are TGTGCCAGCAGCTTACTTACCCGGGAGAAGACCCAGTACTTC.

The chain uses TRBV27 and TRBJ1-6; possibly TRBD1 for D (6 bases). CDR1 MNHEY and CDR2 SMNVEV come from the germline V gene (reference sequence). With 6 bases removed from V and 1 base from J, the gap between germline ends came to 10 bases. CDR3 length: 15 amino acids. The DNA of the CDR3 is TGTGCCAGCAGCACAGGGATTTCCTATAATTCACCCCTCCACTTT. Amino acid sequence: CASSTGISYNSPLHF.

This clone was seen a handful of times. The chain recombines TRBV29-1 with TRBJ1-3; D not resolved. This CDR3 contains 13 residues. The V end lost 6 bases, the J end lost 0 bases, and 9 bases lay between the germline ends. Germline assignment: CDR1 SQVTM and CDR2 ANQGSEA. CDR3 nucleotides: TGCAGCGTCTCCTGGGGCTCTGGAAACACCATATATTTT. This gives the protein CSVSWGSGNTIYF.

The V gene is TRBV7-8, the J gene TRBJ1-1; D not resolved. CDR3 length equals 12 residues. V dropped 3 bases and J dropped 6 bases, with 8 bases sitting between them. CDR1 and CDR2 (germline): SGHVS, FQNEAQ. The CDR3 DNA follows: TGTGCCAGCAGCTTTGGGGTCCCTGAAGCTTTCTTT. Translation: CASSFGVPEAFF.